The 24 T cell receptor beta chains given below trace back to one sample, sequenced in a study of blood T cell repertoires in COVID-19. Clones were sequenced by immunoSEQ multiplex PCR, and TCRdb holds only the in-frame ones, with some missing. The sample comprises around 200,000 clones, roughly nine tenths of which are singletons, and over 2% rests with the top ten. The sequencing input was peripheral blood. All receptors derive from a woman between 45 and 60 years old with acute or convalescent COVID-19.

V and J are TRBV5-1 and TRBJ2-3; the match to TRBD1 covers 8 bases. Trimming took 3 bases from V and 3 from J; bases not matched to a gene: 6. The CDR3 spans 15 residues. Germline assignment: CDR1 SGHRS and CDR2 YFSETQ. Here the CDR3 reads CASSSEGQGTDTQYF. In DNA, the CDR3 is TGCGCCAGCAGCTCGGAAGGACAGGGAACAGATACGCAGTATTTT.

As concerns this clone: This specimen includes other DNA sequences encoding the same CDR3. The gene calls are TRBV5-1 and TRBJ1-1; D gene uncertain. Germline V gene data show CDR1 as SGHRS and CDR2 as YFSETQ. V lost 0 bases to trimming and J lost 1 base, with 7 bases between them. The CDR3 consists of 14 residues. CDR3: CASSLVRGNTEAFF. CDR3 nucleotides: TGCGCCAGCAGCTTGGTCCGGGGGAACACTGAAGCTTTCTTT.

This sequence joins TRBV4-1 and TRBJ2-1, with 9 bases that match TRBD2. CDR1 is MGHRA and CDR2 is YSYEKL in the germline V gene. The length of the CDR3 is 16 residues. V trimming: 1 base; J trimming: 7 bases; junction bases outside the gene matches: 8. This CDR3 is CASSQVTSGGWNEQFF. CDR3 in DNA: TGCGCCAGCAGCCAAGTGACTAGCGGTGGGTGGAATGAGCAGTTCTTC.

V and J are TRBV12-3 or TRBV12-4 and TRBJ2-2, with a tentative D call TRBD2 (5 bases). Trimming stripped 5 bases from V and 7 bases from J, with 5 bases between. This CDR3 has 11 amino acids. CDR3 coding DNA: TGTGCCAGCAGTGGAGGCGGGGAGCTGTTTTTT. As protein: CASSGGGELFF.

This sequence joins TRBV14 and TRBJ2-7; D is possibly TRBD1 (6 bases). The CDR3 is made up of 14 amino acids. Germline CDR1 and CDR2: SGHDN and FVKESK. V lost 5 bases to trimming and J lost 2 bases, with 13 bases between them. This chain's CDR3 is CASSEGTGPYEQYF. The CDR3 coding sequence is TGTGCCAGCAGCGAAGGAACAGGGCCCTACGAGCAGTACTTC.

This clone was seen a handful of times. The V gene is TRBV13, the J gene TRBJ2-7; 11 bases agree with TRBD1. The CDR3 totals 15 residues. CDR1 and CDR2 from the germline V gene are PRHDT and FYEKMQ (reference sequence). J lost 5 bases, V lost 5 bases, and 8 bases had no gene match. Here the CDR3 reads CASSPSGTGGHEQYF. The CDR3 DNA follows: TGTGCCAGCAGCCCGTCCGGGACAGGGGGGCACGAGCAGTACTTC. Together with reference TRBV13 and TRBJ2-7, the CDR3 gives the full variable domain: AAGVIQSPRHLIKEKRETATLKCYPIPRHDTVYWYQQGPGQDPQFLISFYEKMQSDKGSIPDRFSAQQFSDYHSELNMSSLELGDSALYFCASSPSGTGGHEQYFGPGTRLTVT.

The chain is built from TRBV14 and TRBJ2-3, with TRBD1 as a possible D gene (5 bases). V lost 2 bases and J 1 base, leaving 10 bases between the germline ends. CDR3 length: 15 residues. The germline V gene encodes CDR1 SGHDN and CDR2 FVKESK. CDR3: CASSQIDRRTDTQYF. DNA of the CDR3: TGTGCCAGCAGCCAAATAGACAGACGCACAGATACGCAGTATTTT.

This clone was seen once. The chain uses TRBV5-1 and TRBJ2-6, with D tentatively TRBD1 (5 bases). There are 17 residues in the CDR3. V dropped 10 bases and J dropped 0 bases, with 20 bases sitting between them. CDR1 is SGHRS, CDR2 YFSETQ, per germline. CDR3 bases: TGCGCCTCTATGGTAGGGCAGGGCTTCTCTGGGGCCAACGTCCTGACTTTC. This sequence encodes CASMVGQGFSGANVLTF.

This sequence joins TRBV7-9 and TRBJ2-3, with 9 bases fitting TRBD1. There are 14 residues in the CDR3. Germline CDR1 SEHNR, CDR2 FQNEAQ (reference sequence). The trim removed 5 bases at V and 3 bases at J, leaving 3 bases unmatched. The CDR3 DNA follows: TGTGCCAGCAGCAGGGGACAGGGAACAGATACGCAGTATTTT. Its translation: CASSRGQGTDTQYF.

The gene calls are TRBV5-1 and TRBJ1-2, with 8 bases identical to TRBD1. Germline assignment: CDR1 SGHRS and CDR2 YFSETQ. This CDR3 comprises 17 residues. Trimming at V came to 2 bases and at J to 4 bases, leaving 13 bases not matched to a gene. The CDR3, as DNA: TGCGCCAGCAGCTTTCTCGGACAGGGACAATCTCTCTATGGCTACACCTTC. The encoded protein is CASSFLGQGQSLYGYTF.

This CDR3 reads CASGLVGLAGARAYNEQFF. CDR3 DNA sequence: TGTGCTAGTGGTTTGGTAGGGCTAGCGGGAGCCCGGGCTTACAATGAGCAGTTCTTC. The chain joins TRBV12-5 to TRBJ2-1; 10 nucleotides match TRBD2. This CDR3 spans 19 amino acids. Germline V CDR1 and CDR2: LGHNT, FRNRAP. V shed 0 bases, J shed 4 bases, and the junction held 12 bases outside the gene matches.

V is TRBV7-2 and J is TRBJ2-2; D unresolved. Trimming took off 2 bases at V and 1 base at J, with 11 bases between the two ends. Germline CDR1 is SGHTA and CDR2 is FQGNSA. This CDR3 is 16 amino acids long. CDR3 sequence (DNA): TGTGCCAGCAGCTTATCCGCGGCGGTGAACACCGGGGAGCTGTTTTTT. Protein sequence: CASSLSAAVNTGELFF.

The chain's CDR3 is CASSPTTGMETQYF. The CDR3 nucleotides are TGTGCCAGCTCACCAACGACAGGGATGGAGACCCAGTACTTC. The chain recombines TRBV18 with TRBJ2-5; 7 positions match TRBD1. Trimming at V came to 2 bases and at J to 5 bases, leaving 5 bases not matched to a gene. CDR1 and CDR2 (germline): KGHSH, LQKENI. This CDR3 contains 14 residues.

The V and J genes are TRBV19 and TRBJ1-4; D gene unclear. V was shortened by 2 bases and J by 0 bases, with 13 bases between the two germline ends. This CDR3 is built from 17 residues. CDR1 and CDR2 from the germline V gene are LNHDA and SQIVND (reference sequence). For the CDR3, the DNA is TGTGCCAGTAGTATAACGGGGAGGCGTGCAACTAATGAAAAACTGTTTTTT. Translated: CASSITGRRATNEKLFF.

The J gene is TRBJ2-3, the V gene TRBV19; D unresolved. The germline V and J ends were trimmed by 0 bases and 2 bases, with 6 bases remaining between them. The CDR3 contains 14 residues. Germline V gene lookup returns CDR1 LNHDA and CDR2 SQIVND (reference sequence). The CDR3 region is CASSIDDSTDTQYF. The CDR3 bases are TGTGCCAGTAGTATAGACGACTCCACAGATACGCAGTATTTT.

The CDR3 is CASSPRSRDTDEQFF. DNA of the CDR3: TGTGCCAGCTCACCAAGATCCCGGGATACTGATGAGCAGTTCTTC. The J gene is TRBJ2-1, the V gene TRBV18; possibly TRBD2 for D (5 bases). Between the trimmed V and J ends, which lost 2 bases and 8 bases, there was a span of 16 bases. Germline-derived CDR1 and CDR2 are KGHSH and LQKENI. CDR3 size: 15 residues.

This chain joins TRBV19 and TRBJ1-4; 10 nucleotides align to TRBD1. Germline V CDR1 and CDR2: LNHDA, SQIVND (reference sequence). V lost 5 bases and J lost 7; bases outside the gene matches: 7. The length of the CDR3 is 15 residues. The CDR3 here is CASSPRTGGSEKLFF. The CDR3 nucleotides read TGTGCCAGTAGTCCCAGGACAGGGGGGAGTGAAAAACTGTTTTTT.

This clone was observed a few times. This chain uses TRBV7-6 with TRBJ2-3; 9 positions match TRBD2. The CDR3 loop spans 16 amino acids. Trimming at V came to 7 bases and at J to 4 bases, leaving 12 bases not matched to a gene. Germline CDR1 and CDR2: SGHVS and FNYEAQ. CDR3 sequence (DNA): TGTGCCAGCATCAAAGGTGGCGGGGGGGCCGCAGATACGCAGTATTTT. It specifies CASIKGGGGAADTQYF. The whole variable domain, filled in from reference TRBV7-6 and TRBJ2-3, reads GAGVSQSPRYKVTKRGQDVALRCDPISGHVSLYWYRQALGQGPEFLTYFNYEAQQDKSGLPNDRFSAERPEGSISTLTIQRTEQRDSAMYRCASIKGGGGAADTQYFGPGTRLTVL.

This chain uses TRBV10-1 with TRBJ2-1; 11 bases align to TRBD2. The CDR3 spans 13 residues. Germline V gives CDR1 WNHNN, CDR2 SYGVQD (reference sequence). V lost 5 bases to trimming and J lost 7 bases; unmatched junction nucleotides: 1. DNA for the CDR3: TGCGCCAGCAGTACTAGCGGGAGTAATGAGCAGTTCTTC. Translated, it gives CASSTSGSNEQFF.

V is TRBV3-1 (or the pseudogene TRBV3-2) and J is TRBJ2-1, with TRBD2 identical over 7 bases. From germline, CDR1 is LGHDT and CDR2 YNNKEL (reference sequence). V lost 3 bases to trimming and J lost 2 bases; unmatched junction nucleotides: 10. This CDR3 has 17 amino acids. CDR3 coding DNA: TGTGCCAGCAGCCACGTGAGGAGGGGAGGGACCTACAATGAGCAGTTCTTC. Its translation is CASSHVRRGGTYNEQFF.

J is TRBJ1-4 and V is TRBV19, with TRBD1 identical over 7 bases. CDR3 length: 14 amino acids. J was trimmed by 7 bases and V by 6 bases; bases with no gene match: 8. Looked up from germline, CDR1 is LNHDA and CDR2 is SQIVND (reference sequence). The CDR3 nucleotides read TGTGCCAGTAGCCCTGAGGGGGCGCCTGAAAAACTGTTTTTT. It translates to CASSPEGAPEKLFF.

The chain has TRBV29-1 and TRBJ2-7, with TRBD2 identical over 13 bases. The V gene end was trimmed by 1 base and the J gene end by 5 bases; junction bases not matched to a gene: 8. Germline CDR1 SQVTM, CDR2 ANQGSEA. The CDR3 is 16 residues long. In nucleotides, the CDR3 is TGCAGCGTTGAAGGGACCCGGACTAGCGGGAGCCACGAGCAGTACTTC. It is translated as CSVEGTRTSGSHEQYF.

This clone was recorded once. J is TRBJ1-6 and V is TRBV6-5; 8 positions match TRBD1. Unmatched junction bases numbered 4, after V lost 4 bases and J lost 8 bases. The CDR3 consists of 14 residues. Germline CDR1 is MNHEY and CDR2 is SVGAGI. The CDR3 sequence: CASSLTGVDSPLHF. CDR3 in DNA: TGTGCCAGCAGTTTGACAGGGGTCGATTCACCCCTCCACTTT.

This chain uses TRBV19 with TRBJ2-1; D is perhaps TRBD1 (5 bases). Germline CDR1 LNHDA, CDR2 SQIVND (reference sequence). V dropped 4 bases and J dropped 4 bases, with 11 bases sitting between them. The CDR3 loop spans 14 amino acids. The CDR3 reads CASSKPQEYNEQFF. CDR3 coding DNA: TGTGCCAGTAGTAAGCCACAGGAATACAATGAGCAGTTCTTC. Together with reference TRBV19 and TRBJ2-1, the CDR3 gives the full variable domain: DGGITQSPKYLFRKEGQNVTLSCEQNLNHDAMYWYRQDPGQGLRLIYYSQIVNDFQKGDIAEGYSVSREKKESFPLTVTSAQKNPTAFYLCASSKPQEYNEQFFGPGTRLTVL.